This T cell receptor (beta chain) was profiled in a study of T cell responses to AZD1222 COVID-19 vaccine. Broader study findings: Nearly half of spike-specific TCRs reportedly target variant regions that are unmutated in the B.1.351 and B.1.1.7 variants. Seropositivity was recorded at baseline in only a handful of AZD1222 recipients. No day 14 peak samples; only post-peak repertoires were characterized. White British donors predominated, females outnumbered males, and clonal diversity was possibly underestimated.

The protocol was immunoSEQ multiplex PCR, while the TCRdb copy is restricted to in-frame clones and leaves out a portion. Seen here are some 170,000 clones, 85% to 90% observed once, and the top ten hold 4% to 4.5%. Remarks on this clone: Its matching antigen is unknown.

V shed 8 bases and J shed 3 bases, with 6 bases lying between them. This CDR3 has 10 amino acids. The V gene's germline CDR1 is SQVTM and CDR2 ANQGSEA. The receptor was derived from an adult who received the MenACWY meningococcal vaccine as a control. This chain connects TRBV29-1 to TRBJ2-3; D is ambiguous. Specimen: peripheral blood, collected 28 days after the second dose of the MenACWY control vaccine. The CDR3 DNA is TGCAGCTTAGGGACAGATACGCAGTATTTT. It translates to CSLGTDTQYF.